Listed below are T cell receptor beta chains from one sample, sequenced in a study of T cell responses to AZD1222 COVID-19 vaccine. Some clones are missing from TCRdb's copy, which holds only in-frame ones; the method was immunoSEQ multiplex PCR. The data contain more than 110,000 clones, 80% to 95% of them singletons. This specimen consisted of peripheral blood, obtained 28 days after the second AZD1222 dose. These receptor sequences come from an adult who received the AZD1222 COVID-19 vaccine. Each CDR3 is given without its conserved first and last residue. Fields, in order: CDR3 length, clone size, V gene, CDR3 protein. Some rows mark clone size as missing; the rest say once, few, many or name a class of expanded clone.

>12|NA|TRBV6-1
ASSEDWRGKTQY
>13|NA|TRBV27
ASSSYRGNNSPLH
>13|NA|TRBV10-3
AIKSLSLGTDTQY
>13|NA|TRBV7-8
ASNTRGRRVAEAF
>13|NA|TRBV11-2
ASSPGGADNSPLH
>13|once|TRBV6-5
ASSYNRAVPGELF
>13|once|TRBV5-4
ASSLGQGKTYEQY
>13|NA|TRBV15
ATSRNREGPYGYT
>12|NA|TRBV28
ASSPSLRQGSYT
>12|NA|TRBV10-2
ASSSPVLNTEAF
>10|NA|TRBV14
ASSQAGFEQY